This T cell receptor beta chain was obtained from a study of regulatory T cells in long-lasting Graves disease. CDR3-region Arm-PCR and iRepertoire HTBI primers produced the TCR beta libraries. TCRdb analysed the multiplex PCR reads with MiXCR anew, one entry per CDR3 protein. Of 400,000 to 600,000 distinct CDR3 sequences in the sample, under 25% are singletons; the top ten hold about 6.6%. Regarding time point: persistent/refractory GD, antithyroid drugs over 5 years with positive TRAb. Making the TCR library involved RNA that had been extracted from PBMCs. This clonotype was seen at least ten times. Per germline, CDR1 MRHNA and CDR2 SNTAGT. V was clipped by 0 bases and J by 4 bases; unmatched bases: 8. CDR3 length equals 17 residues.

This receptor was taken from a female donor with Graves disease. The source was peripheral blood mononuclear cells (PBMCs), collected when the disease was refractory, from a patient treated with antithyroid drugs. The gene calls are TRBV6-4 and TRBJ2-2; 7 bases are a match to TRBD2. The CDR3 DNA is TGTGCCAGCAGTGACTCGGCGGGAGCCGGAGCCACCGGGGAGCTGTTTTTT. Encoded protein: CASSDSAGAGATGELFF.